The 24 T cell receptor beta chains below come from one sample, sequenced in a study of cytomegalovirus exposure and HLA in healthy donors. 60 Vbeta and 13 Jbeta primers were used in PCR. Sequencing was performed with immunoSEQ multiplex PCR; in TCRdb, only in-frame clones are kept and a portion is missing. The data show 220,000 or so clones, 60% to 80% seen once. Material: PBMCs. The receptors were gathered from a woman aged 25 to 45 in good health and CMV-seronegative.

This chain links TRBV30 with TRBJ1-1; D is undetermined. The CDR3 covers 15 residues. Trimming took 3 bases from V and 1 from J, leaving 15 bases between them. CDR1 is GTSNPN and CDR2 is SVGIG in the germline V gene (reference sequence). The CDR3 sequence is CAWRIRGLGNTEAFF. For the CDR3, the DNA is TGTGCCTGGAGGATCCGGGGATTGGGGAACACTGAAGCTTTCTTT.

The chain carries TRBV9 and TRBJ2-1, with D possibly matching TRBD2 (5 bases). The CDR3 has 17 amino acids. The germline V and J ends were trimmed by 4 bases and 7 bases, with 24 bases remaining between them. Looked up from germline, CDR1 is SGDLS and CDR2 is YYNGEE. As DNA, the CDR3 is TGTGCCAGCAGCACTACGCCAAGAGGGCCCAATCGGAATGAGCAGTTCTTC. Translating it yields CASSTTPRGPNRNEQFF.

The J gene is TRBJ2-5, the V gene TRBV15; 11 bases map to TRBD1. V lost 1 base to trimming and J lost 3 bases; unmatched junction nucleotides: 4. Germline V CDR1 and CDR2: LNHNV, YYDKDF (reference sequence). The CDR3 is 16 amino acids. Here the CDR3 reads CATSRGTGGSKETQYF. CDR3 in DNA: TGTGCCACCAGCAGAGGGACAGGGGGCTCGAAAGAGACCCAGTACTTC.

This clone was observed a handful of times. Its ends do not fully match the called genes, so a read error is possible. This chain links TRBV7-7 with TRBJ2-1; tentatively, D is TRBD1 (9 bases). The CDR3 extends over 15 amino acids. Germline values: CDR1 SSHAT, CDR2 FNYEAQ (reference sequence). The CDR3 DNA reads TGTGCTAGCAGCCGGGGGGGACAGGGAAGCAATGAGCAGTTCTTC. Residues: CASSRGGQGSNEQFF.

The gene calls are TRBV4-1 and TRBJ1-2, with TRBD1 identical over 10 bases. Trimming removed 1 base from V and 8 bases from J; junction bases left unmatched: 10. This CDR3 comprises 16 residues. Germline CDR1 reads MGHRA; CDR2 reads YSYEKL. Here the CDR3 DNA reads TGCGCCAGCAGCCAAGCCCCGACAGGGGGCGCGAAAGGCTACACCTTC. This translates into CASSQAPTGGAKGYTF.

CDR3 sequence (DNA): TGCAGCGTTGGTCTTCAGGGAAGCTATGGCTACACCTTC. As protein: CSVGLQGSYGYTF. V and J are TRBV29-1 and TRBJ1-2; weak D call: TRBD1 (5 bases). The CDR3 spans 13 residues. The V gene lost 4 bases and the J gene lost 4 bases, with 13 bases spanning the gap. The V gene's germline CDR1 is SQVTM and CDR2 ANQGSEA.

J is TRBJ1-2 and V is TRBV20-1; the match to TRBD1 covers 7 bases. The CDR3 is 11 amino acids. Germline CDR1 is DFQATT and CDR2 is SNEGSKA (reference sequence). The CDR3 DNA is TGCAGGACAGGGCGCCACTATGGCTACACCTTC. It encodes CRTGRHYGYTF.

This clone was seen a handful of times. This rearrangement joins TRBV5-1 to TRBJ1-1; D possibly corresponds to TRBD1 (5 bases). Germline CDR1 reads SGHRS; CDR2 reads YFSETQ. CDR3 size: 13 residues. Between the trimmed V and J ends, which lost 0 bases and 3 bases, there was a span of 6 bases. For the CDR3, the DNA is TGCGCCAGCAGCTTGGCCAGGGACACTGAAGCTTTCTTT. This sequence encodes CASSLARDTEAFF. The full variable domain, rest sourced from reference TRBV5-1 and TRBJ1-1, is KAGVTQTPRYLIKTRGQQVTLSCSPISGHRSVSWYQQTPGQGLQFLFEYFSETQRNKGNFPGRFSGRQFSNSRSEMNVSTLELGDSALYLCASSLARDTEAFFGQGTRLTVV.

This chain links TRBV27 with TRBJ1-1, with TRBD1 as a possible D gene (6 bases). The V end lost 6 bases, the J end lost 0 bases, and 14 bases lay between the germline ends. This CDR3 contains 15 residues. Germline CDR1 and CDR2: MNHEY and SMNVEV (reference sequence). CDR3: CASSRTVLMNTEAFF. Written as DNA, the CDR3 is TGTGCCAGCAGCCGGACAGTCCTCATGAACACTGAAGCTTTCTTT.

This clone came up once. This chain joins TRBV6-6 and TRBJ1-1, with D maybe TRBD1 (5 bases). V was clipped by 5 bases and J by 3 bases, with 16 bases between them. The CDR3 covers 15 residues. The V gene's germline CDR1 is MNHNY and CDR2 SVGAGI (reference sequence). CDR3 sequence reads: CASSILGVKDTEAFF. In DNA form, the CDR3 reads TGTGCCAGCAGTATATTAGGGGTAAAGGACACTGAAGCTTTCTTT.

The table lists this clone with a count of one. This chain connects TRBV11-2 to TRBJ2-1; 7 nucleotides agree with TRBD1. The germline CDR1 and CDR2 sequences are SGHAT and FQNNGV. The CDR3 extends over 14 amino acids. V lost 5 bases, J lost 7 bases, and 8 bases stayed unmatched. In DNA form, the CDR3 reads TGTGCCAGCAGCGACCGGGACAGAGCTAATGAGCAGTTCTTC. Its translation is CASSDRDRANEQFF.

The J gene is TRBJ2-5, the V gene TRBV9; D may be TRBD1 (5 bases). The CDR3 spans 14 residues. The germline V gene has CDR1 SGDLS and CDR2 YYNGEE. Trimming stripped 4 bases from V and 3 bases from J, with 13 bases between. The CDR3 DNA reads as TGTGCCAGCAGCCCTCTGCAGGGAAAAGAGACCCAGTACTTC. It translates to CASSPLQGKETQYF.

The chain is built from TRBV19 and TRBJ2-2, with 10 bases fitting TRBD2. The CDR3 totals 16 residues. V shed 1 base and J 7 bases; nucleotides not matched to a gene: 6. Per the germline V gene, CDR1 is LNHDA and CDR2 is SQIVND (reference sequence). The DNA for the CDR3 is TGTGCCAGTAGTATAGCCAGCGGGAGGGCCGTCGGGGAGCTGTTTTTT. This translates into CASSIASGRAVGELFF.

J is TRBJ2-7 and V is TRBV7-2; 8 nucleotides match TRBD2. CDR3 length: 18 amino acids. Per germline, CDR1 SGHTA and CDR2 FQGNSA. The trim removed 2 bases at V and 2 bases at J, leaving 14 bases unmatched. The CDR3 sequence: CASSLKGRGGAGAYEQYF. In nucleotides, the CDR3 is TGTGCCAGCAGCTTAAAGGGGCGGGGTGGAGCGGGGGCCTACGAGCAGTACTTC.

This chain links TRBV5-1 with TRBJ2-3; 12 bases agree with TRBD2. The CDR3 has 17 amino acids. The V gene's germline CDR1 is SGHRS and CDR2 YFSETQ. V was clipped by 0 bases and J by 8 bases; unmatched bases: 10. The CDR3 coding sequence is TGCGCCAGCAGCTTGGCTCTAGCGGGAGGGCCCCCGGGTACGCAGTATTTT. Translation: CASSLALAGGPPGTQYF.

This clone has more than one count but fewer than ten. The rearrangement links TRBV5-5 to TRBJ1-1, with no clear D. The CDR3 runs 12 residues. CDR1 is SGHKS, CDR2 YYEKEE, per germline (reference sequence). Trimming pared 1 base from V and 3 bases from J, leaving 4 bases between. This CDR3 reads CASSLYYTEAFF. CDR3 bases: TGTGCCAGCAGCTTGTACTACACTGAAGCTTTCTTT.

This chain links TRBV13 with TRBJ2-1, with 9 bases fitting TRBD1. There are 15 residues in the CDR3. V gave up 5 bases and J gave up 3 bases; unmatched junction bases: 5. From germline, CDR1 is PRHDT and CDR2 FYEKMQ (reference sequence). The CDR3 DNA follows: TGTGCCAGCAGCGACCCGGGACAGGGCTACAATGAGCAGTTCTTC. Translating gives CASSDPGQGYNEQFF.

This clone turned up a few times. The V gene is TRBV6-6, the J gene TRBJ2-7, with 11 bases lining up with TRBD1. The V segment lost 5 bases and the J segment 4 bases; nucleotides outside the gene matches: 7. The CDR3 loop spans 15 amino acids. Germline CDR1 MNHNY, CDR2 SVGAGI (reference sequence). CDR3: CASSPLGQGAYEQYF. In nucleotides, the CDR3 is TGTGCCAGCAGTCCCCTTGGACAGGGGGCTTACGAGCAGTACTTC.

The table lists this clone with a few counts. The chain links TRBV5-6 to TRBJ2-3, with no clear D. Trimming stripped 2 bases from V and 1 base from J, with 5 bases between. Germline V CDR1 and CDR2: SGHDT, YYEEEE. This CDR3 comprises 13 residues. The CDR3 region is CASSFRGTDTQYF. The CDR3 nucleotides read TGTGCCAGCAGCTTTCGGGGCACAGATACGCAGTATTTT.

This chain joins TRBV6-6 and TRBJ2-1, with D uncertain. Trimming pared 5 bases from V and 3 bases from J, leaving 17 bases between. This CDR3 has 16 amino acids. Germline values: CDR1 MNHNY, CDR2 SVGAGI (reference sequence). The CDR3: CASSPSLERFYNEQFF. In DNA form, the CDR3 reads TGTGCCAGCAGTCCTTCACTTGAAAGATTCTACAATGAGCAGTTCTTC.

This rearrangement joins TRBV19 to TRBJ1-1; D is possibly TRBD1 (6 bases). CDR1 is LNHDA and CDR2 is SQIVND in the germline V gene (reference sequence). V shed 4 bases and J shed 0 bases, with 12 bases lying between them. The CDR3 sequence is 15 residues long. The CDR3 is CASSTSDSLNTEAFF. The CDR3 region has the DNA TGTGCCAGTAGTACATCGGACAGTTTGAACACTGAAGCTTTCTTT.

The chain uses TRBV5-6 and TRBJ1-2; 11 bases map to TRBD1. Germline-derived CDR1 and CDR2 are SGHDT and YYEEEE. The ends lost 5 bases at V and 5 bases at J; junction bases unmatched: 8. CDR3 length: 15 residues. CDR3 bases: TGTGCCAGCAGAAAAAGGACAGGGGGCGAGTATGGCTACACCTTC. It yields the protein CASRKRTGGEYGYTF. The whole variable domain, remainder taken from reference TRBV5-6 and TRBJ1-2, is DAGVTQSPTHLIKTRGQQVTLRCSPKSGHDTVSWYQQALGQGPQFIFQYYEEEERQRGNFPDRFSGHQFPNYSSELNVNALLLGDSALYLCASRKRTGGEYGYTFGSGTRLTVV.

V and J are TRBV7-9 and TRBJ2-6; D is ambiguous. CDR1 and CDR2 from the germline V gene are SEHNR and FQNEAQ (reference sequence). V shed 3 bases and J shed 0 bases, with 12 bases lying between them. This CDR3 contains 17 residues. The CDR3 region is CASSFPLRFSGANVLTF. The CDR3 DNA sequence: TGTGCCAGCAGCTTCCCCCTCAGATTCTCTGGGGCCAACGTCCTGACTTTC.

This chain connects TRBV6-4 to TRBJ2-2; no clear D gene. The V and J ends lost 8 bases and 0 bases respectively, with 10 bases between them. The CDR3 has 14 residues. Germline V gives CDR1 MRHNA, CDR2 SNTAGT. CDR3 sequence (DNA): TGTGCCAGCGAACGACATTCGAACACCGGGGAGCTGTTTTTT. Protein sequence: CASERHSNTGELFF.